Sequencing of this TCR beta chain was carried out in a study of T-cell reconstitution after alpha-beta-depleted transplantation in children. CDR3 length: 15 amino acids. Trimming stripped 0 bases from V and 5 bases from J, with 11 bases between. CDR1 LGHDT and CDR2 YNNKEL come from the germline V gene (reference sequence). Ten or more counts support this clonotype. Unique molecular identifiers were incorporated into the prepared TCRbeta library. TCRdb ran MiXCR on the PCR reads and lists one entry per CDR3 protein. The sample carries 200,000 to 300,000 distinct CDR3 sequences, approximately 12% recorded once.

This specimen was PBMCs from the stem cell graft donor, taken from the stem cell graft. The chain employs TRBV3-1 and TRBJ1-5; no firm D call. The receptor was derived from a human donor who donated a stem cell graft to a child with acute lymphoblastic leukemia. CDR3 loop: CASSQEIGAHQPQHF. In DNA form, the CDR3 reads TGTGCCAGCAGCCAAGAAATTGGAGCTCATCAGCCCCAGCATTTT.